The 20 T cell receptor beta chains given below trace back to one sample, sequenced in a study of blood T cell repertoires in COVID-19. TCRdb keeps only in-frame clones here, not all; method: immunoSEQ multiplex PCR. The sample contains some 200,000 clones, roughly nine tenths of which appear only once. The sequencing input was PBMCs or T cells enriched from blood (not recorded which). These receptors originate from a woman aged 25 to 39 who had recovered from COVID-19.

V gene TRBV3-1 (or the pseudogene TRBV3-2) combines with J gene TRBJ2-1, with a weak D call TRBD2 (7 bases). Germline CDR1 is LGHDT and CDR2 is YNNKEL (reference sequence). Trimming pared 2 bases from V and 10 bases from J, leaving 12 bases between. The CDR3 runs to 13 residues. CDR3 sequence reads: CASSQLEGGEQFF. For the CDR3, the DNA is TGTGCCAGCAGCCAATTAGAGGGGGGGGAGCAGTTCTTC.

This clone was seen a single time. The chain joins TRBV4-1 to TRBJ2-3, with D possibly being TRBD2 (7 bases). Trimming removed 4 bases from V and 1 base from J, with 12 bases in between. The V gene's germline CDR1 is MGHRA and CDR2 YSYEKL. The CDR3 loop spans 15 amino acids. CDR3 loop: CASSLEGGRTDTQYF. DNA for the CDR3: TGCGCCAGCAGCCTTGAGGGGGGGCGCACAGATACGCAGTATTTT.

The chain carries TRBV12-5 and TRBJ1-2; no clear D. The CDR3 totals 13 residues. CDR1 is LGHNT, CDR2 FRNRAP, per germline. Trimming took off 0 bases at V and 5 bases at J, with 7 bases between the two ends. This CDR3 is CASGLVLKYGYTF. CDR3 coding DNA: TGTGCTAGTGGTTTGGTACTTAAGTATGGCTACACCTTC.

This chain uses TRBV7-8 with TRBJ1-3; a possible D gene is TRBD1 (6 bases). CDR1 SGHVS and CDR2 FQNEAQ come from the germline V gene. V was trimmed by 2 bases and J by 5 bases, leaving 13 bases between them. CDR3 length: 15 residues. The CDR3 sequence is CASSLIPGHRNTIYF. CDR3 nucleotides: TGTGCCAGCAGCTTAATCCCGGGACACCGAAACACCATATATTTT.

The genes are TRBV21-1 and TRBJ2-7; the table's D call, TRBD1, has no DNA check behind it. TRBV21-1 is reported as a pseudogene. The CDR3 loop spans 14 amino acids. In nucleotides, the CDR3 is TGTGCCAGCAGCGTACGTCGGACAGGGCACGAGCAGTACTTC. Amino acid sequence: CASSVRRTGHEQYF.

DNA for the CDR3: TGTGCCAGCAGCCGACTACTGGGCCCCAATCAGCCCCAGCATTTT. It yields the protein CASSRLLGPNQPQHF. The chain joins TRBV7-8 to TRBJ1-5; D gene ambiguous. Trimming removed 5 bases at V and 3 bases at J, with 14 bases between. This CDR3 contains 15 residues. The V gene's germline CDR1 is SGHVS and CDR2 FQNEAQ.

J is TRBJ1-6 and V is TRBV12-3 or TRBV12-4; D unclear. This CDR3 is 13 amino acids long. V was pared by 1 base and J by 10 bases, with 8 bases between. This chain's CDR3 is CASSLVGGSPLHF. In nucleotides, the CDR3 is TGTGCCAGCAGTTTAGTGGGAGGCTCACCCCTCCACTTT.

This chain joins TRBV11-3 and TRBJ1-1; TRBD1 agrees at 9 bases. CDR1 is SGHNT and CDR2 is YENEEA in the germline V gene. This CDR3 comprises 14 residues. J was trimmed by 10 bases and V by 5 bases; bases with no gene match: 11. The CDR3 DNA follows: TGTGCCAGCAGCACGGGACAGGGCATAGCGGGAGCTTTCTTT. Its protein product is CASSTGQGIAGAFF.

This clone was found once. J is TRBJ2-5 and V is TRBV28; 7 bases map to TRBD2. Trimming cost V 4 bases and J 3 bases; bases outside gene matches: 8. This CDR3 has 15 residues. Germline V lookup: CDR1 MDHEN, CDR2 SYDVKM. The CDR3 DNA is TGTGCCAGCAGTTCCCCCCGCAGCGGGAAAGAGACCCAGTACTTC. Its protein is CASSSPRSGKETQYF.

The chain uses TRBV5-1 and TRBJ2-5, with D perhaps matching TRBD1 (6 bases). Germline V gene lookup returns CDR1 SGHRS and CDR2 YFSETQ. The CDR3 extends over 20 amino acids. V lost 0 bases and J lost 1, with 25 bases in between. CDR3 in amino acids: CASSLADPDRPLLPQETQYF. The DNA for the CDR3 is TGCGCCAGCAGCTTGGCGGACCCCGACAGGCCCCTATTGCCCCAAGAGACCCAGTACTTC.

This clone was detected once. J is TRBJ1-2 and V is TRBV7-3, with D unclear. Germline V CDR1 and CDR2: SGHTA, FQGTGA. The CDR3 extends over 13 amino acids. Trimming cost V 1 base and J 5 bases, with 8 bases left between them. The CDR3 spells CASSLNPSYGYTF. CDR3 coding DNA: TGTGCCAGCAGCTTAAATCCCTCTTATGGCTACACCTTC.

The rearrangement links TRBV10-3 to TRBJ2-1; tentative D call: TRBD1 (7 bases). CDR3 length equals 15 residues. From germline, CDR1 is ENHRY and CDR2 SYGVKD. V shed 0 bases and J shed 5 bases, with 11 bases lying between them. The CDR3 is CAISESDREDNEQFF. CDR3 DNA: TGTGCCATCAGTGAGTCCGACAGGGAGGACAATGAGCAGTTCTTC.

The chain uses TRBV9 and TRBJ1-3; D is ambiguous. CDR3 length: 14 residues. The V gene's germline CDR1 is SGDLS and CDR2 YYNGEE. Trimming took 1 base from V and 0 from J, leaving 5 bases between them. CDR3 loop: CASSVTDSGNTIYF. In DNA form, the CDR3 reads TGTGCCAGCAGCGTAACAGACTCTGGAAACACCATATATTTT.

V and J are TRBV9 and TRBJ2-1; D may be TRBD1 (6 bases). Germline V gene data show CDR1 as SGDLS and CDR2 as YYNGEE. The CDR3 totals 12 residues. Trimming shortened V by 7 bases and J by 6 bases, and 11 bases separated the two germline ends. The CDR3, as DNA: TGTGCCAGCGCAATACAGGGCAATGAGCAGTTCTTC. It codes for CASAIQGNEQFF.

The J gene is TRBJ1-1, the V gene TRBV5-6; TRBD1 agrees at 7 bases. The CDR3 is 14 residues long. The germline V gene encodes CDR1 SGHDT and CDR2 YYEEEE. Trimming cost V 4 bases and J 1 base; bases outside gene matches: 4. CDR3 sequence reads: CASSTGAANTEAFF. DNA for the CDR3: TGTGCCAGCAGCACAGGGGCGGCGAACACTGAAGCTTTCTTT.

The chain is built from TRBV5-1 and TRBJ1-1; tentatively, D is TRBD1 (5 bases). Germline-derived CDR1 and CDR2 are SGHRS and YFSETQ. The V and J ends lost 7 bases and 4 bases respectively, with 17 bases between them. The CDR3 totals 14 residues. CDR3 nucleotides: TGCGCCAGCTCATGGGGAGGGGAGGGCACTGAAGCTTTCTTT. Its translation is CASSWGGEGTEAFF.

This clone was seen only a few times. The chain uses TRBV15 and TRBJ2-7; D call uncertain. Germline CDR1 and CDR2: LNHNV and YYDKDF (reference sequence). The V end lost 3 bases, the J end lost 0 bases, and 15 bases lay between the germline ends. There are 16 residues in the CDR3. This CDR3 is CATSSSVSSSSYEQYF. The DNA of the CDR3 is TGTGCCACCAGCAGCAGCGTCAGCTCGAGCTCCTACGAGCAGTACTTC.

CDR3 loop: CASSVEAGSNYGYTF. The CDR3, as DNA: TGTGCCAGCAGCGTAGAGGCAGGTTCTAACTATGGCTACACCTTC. The V gene is TRBV9, the J gene TRBJ1-2; no clear D. The CDR3 is made up of 15 amino acids. The germline V and J ends were trimmed by 0 bases and 0 bases, with 9 bases remaining between them. CDR1 is SGDLS and CDR2 is YYNGEE in the germline V gene.

The chain links TRBV10-3 to TRBJ1-6; the match to TRBD1 covers 7 bases. This CDR3 region has 14 residues. The J segment lost 10 bases and the V segment lost 5 bases, leaving 8 bases of the junction unmatched. CDR1 is ENHRY and CDR2 is SYGVKD in the germline V gene. CDR3 DNA: TGTGCCATCAGTCTAGACAGGGTTAGGTCACCCCTCCACTTT. It encodes CAISLDRVRSPLHF.

This rearrangement joins TRBV2 to TRBJ1-1; 8 bases are a match to TRBD1. Losses at the gene ends were 1 base for V and 2 bases for J; bases not matched to a gene: 6. CDR1 is SNHLY and CDR2 is FYNNEI in the germline V gene. The CDR3 runs to 16 residues. The DNA for the CDR3 is TGTGCCAGCAGTGAAGGGACAGGGTGGGGAAACACTGAAGCTTTCTTT. It translates to CASSEGTGWGNTEAFF.